This T cell receptor (beta chain) was retrieved from a study of T cell clones after liver transplantation. Study background: Immunosuppression withdrawal was tried within 2 years after liver transplantation in this trial.

CDR3 length equals 15 residues. CDR1 and CDR2 (germline): MDHEN, SYDVKM. The V gene end was trimmed by 6 bases and the J gene end by 2 bases; junction bases not matched to a gene: 6. Clones were read by immunoSEQ multiplex PCR, and TCRdb kept only the in-frame ones, dropping some. The sample has tens of thousands of clones; about 70% are singletons. This sequence originates from a human patient who received a liver transplant. The T cells may partly be graft donor cells. The chain recombines TRBV28 with TRBJ1-5; 8 positions match TRBD1. The starting material was CD4+ T cells from blood, obtained at the 22-month timepoint. Here the CDR3 DNA reads TGTGCCAGCAGCAGGGGGCATAGCGGCAATCAGCCCCAGCATTTT. The encoded protein is CASSRGHSGNQPQHF.